This T cell receptor (beta chain) was documented in a study of blood T cell repertoires in COVID-19. The CDR3 is 16 amino acids. V was clipped by 3 bases and J by 3 bases; unmatched bases: 8. Germline V gives CDR1 KGHSH, CDR2 LQKENI. Repertoires were generated with immunoSEQ multiplex PCR, while TCRdb's copy carries only in-frame clones and drops some. The sample lists under 300,000 clones, around 83% occurring once. The chain is built from TRBV18 and TRBJ1-3, with 7 nucleotides matching TRBD1. The sample consisted of peripheral blood. The clonotype originates from a woman at least 80 years old with acute or convalescent COVID-19. The CDR3 spells CASSPQTGARGNTIYF. Written as DNA, the CDR3 is TGTGCCAGCTCACCCCAAACAGGGGCTCGTGGAAACACCATATATTTT.